The source of this T cell receptor beta chain is a study of cytomegalovirus exposure and HLA in healthy donors. V lost 0 bases to trimming and J lost 1 base; unmatched junction nucleotides: 5. This CDR3 contains 16 residues. CDR1 MDHEN and CDR2 SYDVKM come from the germline V gene. A multiplex PCR was run with 60 Vbeta primers and 13 Jbeta primers. Repertoires were generated with immunoSEQ multiplex PCR, while TCRdb's copy carries only in-frame clones and drops some. Among more than 85,000 clones listed, around 76% were seen once. The chain couples TRBV28 to TRBJ1-2, with 7 bases identical to TRBD1. This TCR was recovered from a man in his thirties or forties in good health and CMV-seropositive. The sample was PBMCs. The CDR3 DNA follows: TGTGCCAGCAGTTTATGGACAGGGAATAATAACTATGGCTACACCTTC. Amino acid sequence: CASSLWTGNNNYGYTF.